Following are 30 T cell receptor beta chains from one sample sequenced in a study of blood T cell repertoires in COVID-19. The data were produced by immunoSEQ multiplex PCR, yet TCRdb's version contains in-frame clones alone and is incomplete. The sample has about 300,000 clones, approximately 89% seen once; the top ten hold 2.5% to 3.5%. Material: PBMCs or T cells enriched from blood (not recorded which). These receptors were collected from a woman between 50 and 59 years old who had been exposed to COVID-19.

The CDR3: CASSQDPGQGKRGYTF. Here the CDR3 DNA reads TGCGCCAGCAGCCAAGATCCGGGACAGGGAAAGCGTGGCTACACCTTC. The chain recombines TRBV4-1 with TRBJ1-2, with 9 positions matching TRBD1. Trimming took 0 bases from V and 7 from J; bases not matched to a gene: 9. CDR1 is MGHRA, CDR2 YSYEKL, per germline. The CDR3 spans 16 residues.

This chain links TRBV15 with TRBJ1-1; D remains unclear. V was pared by 0 bases and J by 6 bases, with 8 bases between. Germline CDR1 and CDR2: LNHNV and YYDKDF (reference sequence). This CDR3 has 13 amino acids. The CDR3 protein is CATSRDQGAEAFF. In nucleotides, the CDR3 is TGTGCCACCAGCAGAGATCAAGGAGCTGAAGCTTTCTTT.

J is TRBJ2-2 and V is TRBV5-5; 12 nucleotides align to TRBD2. The CDR3 covers 15 residues. The ends lost 5 bases at V and 7 bases at J; junction bases unmatched: 6. Germline V gene data show CDR1 as SGHKS and CDR2 as YYEKEE (reference sequence). CDR3 bases: TGTGCCAGCAGGAAACTAGCGGGGGGTTTCGGGGAGCTGTTTTTT. Translating it yields CASRKLAGGFGELFF. Together with reference TRBV5-5 and TRBJ2-2, the CDR3 gives the full variable domain: DAGVTQSPTHLIKTRGQQVTLRCSPISGHKSVSWYQQVLGQGPQFIFQYYEKEERGRGNFPDRFSARQFPNYSSELNVNALLLGDSALYLCASRKLAGGFGELFFGEGSRLTVL.

V usage is TRBV27 and J usage is TRBJ2-2; no reliable D call. Germline-derived CDR1 and CDR2 are MNHEY and SMNVEV (reference sequence). This CDR3 has 15 residues. The germline V and J ends were trimmed by 6 bases and 5 bases, with 16 bases remaining between them. CDR3 bases: TGTGCCAGCAGCCTAGTCCGGGTTCCGACCGGGGAGCTGTTTTTT. Residues: CASSLVRVPTGELFF.

V gene TRBV27 combines with J gene TRBJ1-2, with a tentative D call TRBD1 (5 bases). The CDR3 consists of 13 residues. The germline V and J ends were trimmed by 3 bases and 4 bases, with 9 bases remaining between them. From germline, CDR1 is MNHEY and CDR2 SMNVEV (reference sequence). DNA of the CDR3: TGTGCCAGCAGTTTCGCTACAGGCTATGGCTACACCTTC. Its translation: CASSFATGYGYTF.

The V and J genes are TRBV3-1 (or the pseudogene TRBV3-2) and TRBJ1-2; 7 bases line up with TRBD1. The CDR3 runs 14 residues. Germline lookup yields CDR1 LGHDT and CDR2 YNNKEL (reference sequence). V lost 3 bases, J lost 4 bases, and 5 bases stayed unmatched. The DNA for the CDR3 is TGTGCCAGCAGCCATGGACAGGCCATCTATGGCTACACCTTC. This encodes CASSHGQAIYGYTF.

This clone was found once. This rearrangement joins TRBV9 to TRBJ2-1, with TRBD2 matching over 10 bases. The germline V gene has CDR1 SGDLS and CDR2 YYNGEE. The CDR3 spans 20 residues. Trimming removed 3 bases from V and 4 bases from J; junction bases left unmatched: 19. The CDR3 DNA follows: TGTGCCAGCAGCGCTCACGCGTCACAGAAGCGGGGGGGCAGGTACAATGAGCAGTTCTTC. This codes for CASSAHASQKRGGRYNEQFF.

The genes are TRBV6-1 and TRBJ1-3; possible D gene TRBD1, 5 bases. The CDR3 spans 16 residues. Germline lookup yields CDR1 MNHNS and CDR2 SASEGT. Trimming took 4 bases from V and 3 from J, leaving 16 bases between them. CDR3 sequence: CASSATRALIGNTIYF. CDR3 coding DNA: TGTGCCAGCAGTGCCACCAGGGCTTTAATTGGAAACACCATATATTTT.

The gene calls are TRBV18 and TRBJ1-5; possibly TRBD1 for D (6 bases). The CDR3 length is 15 residues. Germline V gene lookup returns CDR1 KGHSH and CDR2 LQKENI. Trimming shortened V by 2 bases and J by 1 base, and 9 bases separated the two germline ends. For the CDR3, the DNA is TGTGCCAGCTCACCATATCAGGGGAGCAATCAGCCCCAGCATTTT. Protein: CASSPYQGSNQPQHF.

J is TRBJ1-5 and V is TRBV2; D unclear. CDR1 is SNHLY and CDR2 is FYNNEI in the germline V gene. Trimming took off 5 bases at V and 6 bases at J, with 8 bases between the two ends. The CDR3 has 12 residues. The CDR3 coding sequence is TGTGCCAGCAGTACTACAAGTCAGCCCCAGCATTTT. It yields the protein CASSTTSQPQHF.

The chain links TRBV5-6 to TRBJ2-7; 12 bases line up with TRBD1. Germline CDR1 reads SGHDT; CDR2 reads YYEEEE. The ends lost 2 bases at V and 7 bases at J; junction bases unmatched: 4. This CDR3 spans 14 amino acids. DNA of the CDR3: TGTGCCAGCAGCTTTCGGGACAGGGGGCTTGAGCAGTACTTC. Encoded protein: CASSFRDRGLEQYF.

The gene calls are TRBV7-6 and TRBJ2-1; perhaps TRBD1 as D (6 bases). The CDR3 loop spans 15 amino acids. Germline CDR1 and CDR2: SGHVS and FNYEAQ. V lost 4 bases to trimming and J lost 7 bases, with 17 bases between them. The CDR3 loop reads CASSSHPWGLNEQFF. CDR3 nucleotides: TGTGCCAGCAGCTCCCATCCCTGGGGGCTGAATGAGCAGTTCTTC.

J is TRBJ2-7 and V is TRBV24-1; possible D gene TRBD2, 5 bases. From germline, CDR1 is KGHDR and CDR2 SFDVKD. CDR3 length: 13 residues. Trimming took off 10 bases at V and 4 bases at J, with 16 bases between the two ends. Written as DNA, the CDR3 is TGTGCCACTGGTGGGAGCCTGGGGTACGAGCAGTACTTC. Translation gives CATGGSLGYEQYF.

The sample holds one count of this clone. The chain joins TRBV6-5 to TRBJ2-4; maybe TRBD2 (6 bases). The germline V and J ends were trimmed by 3 bases and 6 bases, with 15 bases remaining between them. This CDR3 comprises 15 residues. CDR1 and CDR2 (germline): MNHEY, SVGAGI. The CDR3 bases are TGTGCCAGCAGTTATGGAGGGATGCCTACAAACATTCAGTACTTC. It yields the protein CASSYGGMPTNIQYF.

This chain uses TRBV30 with TRBJ2-1, with 8 bases lining up with TRBD2. V shed 2 bases and J 0 bases; nucleotides not matched to a gene: 3. The length of the CDR3 is 15 residues. CDR1 GTSNPN and CDR2 SVGIG come from the germline V gene (reference sequence). As DNA, the CDR3 is TGTGCCTGGAGTCCGCTAGCGGGCTCCTACAATGAGCAGTTCTTC. Amino acids: CAWSPLAGSYNEQFF. Full variable domain (missing parts from reference TRBV30 and TRBJ2-1): SQTIHQWPATLVQPVGSPLSLECTVEGTSNPNLYWYRQAAGRGLQLLFYSVGIGQISSEVPQNLSASRPQDRQFILSSKKLLLSDSGFYLCAWSPLAGSYNEQFFGPGTRLTVL.

The genes are TRBV13 and TRBJ1-3; D might be TRBD1 (5 bases). V lost 5 bases and J 0 bases, leaving 20 bases between the germline ends. CDR3 size: 18 residues. CDR1 is PRHDT and CDR2 is FYEKMQ in the germline V gene (reference sequence). CDR3 DNA: TGTGCCAGCAGCCACACCTTCTTACAGGTACACTCTGGAAACACCATATATTTT. Amino acid sequence: CASSHTFLQVHSGNTIYF.

This chain joins TRBV28 and TRBJ2-7; 7 bases line up with TRBD1. J was trimmed by 0 bases and V by 9 bases; bases with no gene match: 5. Germline V CDR1 and CDR2: MDHEN, SYDVKM. The CDR3 contains 13 residues. The CDR3 nucleotides are TGTGCCAGTGAAGGGGGCACCTCCTACGAGCAGTACTTC. It translates to CASEGGTSYEQYF.

There are a few counts of this clone. The genes are TRBV27 and TRBJ2-3; D is uncertain. V lost 7 bases and J 2 bases, leaving 10 bases between the germline ends. Germline CDR1 is MNHEY and CDR2 is SMNVEV (reference sequence). The CDR3 loop spans 13 amino acids. The CDR3 reads CASKGGFTDTQYF. CDR3 nucleotide sequence: TGTGCCAGCAAAGGCGGATTCACAGATACGCAGTATTTT.

The chain combines TRBV5-1 with TRBJ2-3; tentatively, D is TRBD2 (6 bases). The V end lost 0 bases, the J end lost 7 bases, and 12 bases lay between the germline ends. Germline values: CDR1 SGHRS, CDR2 YFSETQ. The CDR3 has 14 residues. As DNA, the CDR3 is TGCGCCAGCAGCTTGGCGGTAGCGGCGAATACGCAGTATTTT. This gives the protein CASSLAVAANTQYF. The full variable domain, in which reference TRBV5-1 and TRBJ2-3 provide the parts outside the CDR3, is KAGVTQTPRYLIKTRGQQVTLSCSPISGHRSVSWYQQTPGQGLQFLFEYFSETQRNKGNFPGRFSGRQFSNSRSEMNVSTLELGDSALYLCASSLAVAANTQYFGPGTRLTVL.

The chain combines TRBV4-1 with TRBJ1-4; D may be TRBD1 (5 bases). Germline CDR1 and CDR2: MGHRA and YSYEKL. The CDR3 runs 15 residues. V gave up 1 base and J gave up 3 bases, with 9 bases separating them. DNA for the CDR3: TGCGCCAGCAGCCAAGTCTTCAGGGCTAATGAAAAACTGTTTTTT. As protein: CASSQVFRANEKLFF.

This clone was observed a handful of times. The chain is built from TRBV30 and TRBJ1-4; perhaps TRBD1 as D (6 bases). The CDR3 has 13 residues. Germline V gene data show CDR1 as GTSNPN and CDR2 as SVGIG (reference sequence). V lost 4 bases to trimming and J lost 7 bases, with 13 bases between them. CDR3 sequence (DNA): TGTGCCTGGAACAGGGAAGACGGTGAAAAACTGTTTTTT. Translating it yields CAWNREDGEKLFF. Based on the CDR3 plus reference TRBV30 and TRBJ1-4, the full variable domain is SQTIHQWPATLVQPVGSPLSLECTVEGTSNPNLYWYRQAAGRGLQLLFYSVGIGQISSEVPQNLSASRPQDRQFILSSKKLLLSDSGFYLCAWNREDGEKLFFGSGTQLSVL.

V usage is TRBV7-9 and J usage is TRBJ1-1, with D uncertain. V was trimmed by 2 bases and J by 4 bases, leaving 14 bases between them. This CDR3 is built from 15 residues. CDR1 is SEHNR and CDR2 is FQNEAQ in the germline V gene (reference sequence). CDR3 coding DNA: TGTGCCAGCAGCTTAAATGCCGGGGAGAGCACTGAAGCTTTCTTT. Translated, it gives CASSLNAGESTEAFF.

The CDR3 nucleotides are TGTGCCAGCAGTGTACTAGCGGAGCCCGGGGAGCTGTTTTTT. Translating gives CASSVLAEPGELFF. This rearrangement joins TRBV2 to TRBJ2-2, with 8 bases aligning to TRBD2. The ends lost 4 bases at V and 6 bases at J; junction bases unmatched: 4. CDR3 length: 14 amino acids. Germline values: CDR1 SNHLY, CDR2 FYNNEI.

The genes are TRBV5-1 and TRBJ1-5, with a tentative D call TRBD1 (5 bases). V lost 4 bases and J lost 2, with 10 bases in between. The CDR3 has 14 residues. Looked up from germline, CDR1 is SGHRS and CDR2 is YFSETQ. The DNA of the CDR3 is TGCGCCAGCAGCGGGGGGAACGGCAATCAGCCCCAGCATTTT. It codes for CASSGGNGNQPQHF.

The chain joins TRBV6-6 to TRBJ1-4; D is uncertain. Trimming stripped 2 bases from V and 0 bases from J, with 10 bases between. Germline assignment: CDR1 MNHNY and CDR2 SVGAGI (reference sequence). This CDR3 contains 16 residues. This CDR3 reads CASSYSLTATNEKLFF. Here the CDR3 DNA reads TGTGCCAGCAGTTACAGTTTAACTGCAACTAATGAAAAACTGTTTTTT.

Worth noting for this clone: Other DNA sequences within the sample encode an identical CDR3. The chain is built from TRBV5-1 and TRBJ2-2; 9 bases line up with TRBD2. Germline V gene sequence: CDR1 SGHRS, CDR2 YFSETQ. The V and J ends lost 5 bases and 4 bases, in that order; junction bases with no gene match: 6. CDR3 length: 15 residues. The CDR3 loop reads CASSLTSGVTGELFF. CDR3 in DNA: TGCGCCAGCAGTCTGACTAGCGGAGTCACCGGGGAGCTGTTTTTT.

In DNA form, the CDR3 reads TGTGCCAGCATTGACCACCCCCAGGGATGGAGAACTGGGGCCAACGTCCTGACTTTC. This codes for CASIDHPQGWRTGANVLTF. The chain is built from TRBV7-2 and TRBJ2-6; tentatively, D is TRBD1 (5 bases). The CDR3 covers 19 residues. V was cut by 7 bases and J by 2 bases, with 24 bases left in between. Germline V gene lookup returns CDR1 SGHTA and CDR2 FQGNSA.

The gene calls are TRBV2 and TRBJ2-1; maybe TRBD1 (8 bases). This CDR3 spans 17 amino acids. The germline V and J ends were trimmed by 2 bases and 4 bases, with 18 bases remaining between them. Germline loops: CDR1 SNHLY, CDR2 FYNNEI. The DNA of the CDR3 is TGTGCCAGCAGTGAAAGGAGACAGGGGAGGGGTTACAATGAGCAGTTCTTC. The encoded protein is CASSERRQGRGYNEQFF.

The chain has TRBV19 and TRBJ2-2; D is perhaps TRBD1 (5 bases). The CDR3 is made up of 13 amino acids. Germline V gene data show CDR1 as LNHDA and CDR2 as SQIVND (reference sequence). Deletions cut 11 bases from V and 0 bases from J, with 10 bases between. The CDR3 protein is CAGANSNTGELFF. The CDR3 DNA reads as TGTGCCGGGGCAAACTCGAACACCGGGGAGCTGTTTTTT. Full variable domain (rest looked up from reference TRBV19 and TRBJ2-2): DGGITQSPKYLFRKEGQNVTLSCEQNLNHDAMYWYRQDPGQGLRLIYYSQIVNDFQKGDIAEGYSVSREKKESFPLTVTSAQKNPTAFYLCAGANSNTGELFFGEGSRLTVL.

This clone was found once. V gene TRBV6-5 combines with J gene TRBJ2-5; weak D call: TRBD1 (6 bases). The ends were cut back, 4 bases at V and 5 bases at J, with 11 bases in the middle. This CDR3 spans 13 amino acids. Germline lookup yields CDR1 MNHEY and CDR2 SVGAGI. In nucleotides, the CDR3 is TGTGCCAGCAGTTGGGGGCCCAGGGAGACCCAGTACTTC. Encoded protein: CASSWGPRETQYF.